This T cell receptor (beta chain) emerged from a study of OX40 agonist ivuxolimab in advanced cancers. The repertoire was sequenced with immunoSEQ multiplex PCR; TCRdb's copy has only in-frame clones and lacks some. The sample lists about 19,000 clones, about nine tenths occurring once. The material sequenced was CD4+ or CD8+ T cells sorted from blood, taken in a trial of the OX40 agonist ivuxolimab. This TCR was sampled from an adult with an advanced solid tumor such as melanoma, head and neck, liver or kidney cancer.

In DNA form, the CDR3 reads TGTGCCAGTAGTTTCGCAGCGAACTACGAGCAGTACTTC. Its protein product is CASSFAANYEQYF. This chain connects TRBV19 to TRBJ2-7; D gene uncertain. Germline V gene data show CDR1 as LNHDA and CDR2 as SQIVND (reference sequence). CDR3 length equals 13 residues. Deletions cut 5 bases from V and 3 bases from J, with 11 bases between.